The entry below gives a single T cell receptor (beta chain) sequence along with its context. Germline CDR1 is DFQATT and CDR2 is SNEGSKA (reference sequence). V was trimmed by 3 bases and J by 2 bases, leaving 8 bases between them. The CDR3 runs 12 residues. This specimen comes from a study of blood T cell repertoires in COVID-19. Those enrolled in Seattle joined during active infection and were followed longitudinally afterward. Produced via immunoSEQ multiplex PCR; TCRdb's table is partial and in-frame only. The table records 300,000 to 450,000 clones, about 89% of them present only once. The specimen was peripheral blood. This chain uses TRBV20-1 with TRBJ2-7; no reliable D call. The clonotype originates from a woman aged 25-40 years with COVID-19, enrolled during active disease. CDR3 bases: TGCAGTGCTAGTTACAGTCCCTACGAGCAGTACTTC. Its protein is CSASYSPYEQYF.